Listed here are 10 T cell receptor beta chains from one sample, sequenced in a study of cytomegalovirus exposure and HLA in healthy donors. A multiplex PCR was run with 60 Vbeta primers and 13 Jbeta primers. Here immunoSEQ multiplex PCR was the method, and the copy in TCRdb shows in-frame clones only, minus some. The repertoire table contains about 120,000 clones. The sample comprised PBMCs. These receptors were obtained from a man younger than 35 in good health and CMV-seronegative.

This chain uses TRBV7-9 with TRBJ2-1; no definite D call. Trimming removed 1 base at V and 4 bases at J, with 5 bases between. Looked up from germline, CDR1 is SEHNR and CDR2 is FQNEAQ (reference sequence). This CDR3 region has 13 residues. The CDR3 region is CASSLGLYNEQFF. As DNA, the CDR3 is TGTGCCAGCAGCTTAGGTCTTTACAATGAGCAGTTCTTC.

The rearrangement links TRBV5-1 to TRBJ2-7; D uncertain. The V end lost 2 bases, the J end lost 6 bases, and 12 bases lay between the germline ends. The CDR3 runs 13 residues. Germline-derived CDR1 and CDR2 are SGHRS and YFSETQ. CDR3 loop: CASSFSEVGEQYF. The CDR3, as DNA: TGCGCCAGCAGCTTTTCCGAGGTTGGCGAGCAGTACTTC.

The rearrangement uses TRBV2 and TRBJ1-1; TRBD1 matches at 7 bases. V was pared by 6 bases and J by 2 bases, with 12 bases of the junction left unmatched. Germline V gives CDR1 SNHLY, CDR2 FYNNEI. This CDR3 is built from 16 residues. As DNA, the CDR3 is TGTGCCAGCAGACGGGACAGCCTTCGACCTAACACTGAAGCTTTCTTT. Its translation: CASRRDSLRPNTEAFF.

The rearrangement uses TRBV2 and TRBJ2-3; 10 bases map to TRBD1. The CDR3 has 16 amino acids. Germline V gene data show CDR1 as SNHLY and CDR2 as FYNNEI. The J segment lost 2 bases and the V segment lost 9 bases, leaving 11 bases of the junction unmatched. CDR3 nucleotide sequence: TGTGCCAGTTCCGCTACCGGGACAGGGGTCACAGATACGCAGTATTTT. Residues: CASSATGTGVTDTQYF. The full variable domain, its missing parts supplied by reference TRBV2 and TRBJ2-3, is EPEVTQTPSHQVTQMGQEVILRCVPISNHLYFYWYRQILGQKVEFLVSFYNNEISEKSEIFDDQFSVERPDGSNFTLKIRSTKLEDSAMYFCASSATGTGVTDTQYFGPGTRLTVL.

V and J are TRBV6-5 and TRBJ2-5, with D maybe TRBD1 (6 bases). The CDR3 totals 15 residues. Germline CDR1 reads MNHEY; CDR2 reads SVGAGI. V was trimmed by 6 bases and J by 1 base, leaving 15 bases between them. CDR3 sequence reads: CASSYGQYIQETQYF. The CDR3 coding sequence is TGTGCCAGCAGCTATGGACAGTATATCCAAGAGACCCAGTACTTC.

This sequence joins TRBV5-1 and TRBJ2-4; 9 positions agree with TRBD1. The length of the CDR3 is 16 residues. CDR1 is SGHRS, CDR2 YFSETQ, per germline. J lost 8 bases, V lost 4 bases, and 13 bases had no gene match. CDR3 in amino acids: CASSPSGTGSKDIQYF. The DNA for the CDR3 is TGCGCCAGCAGCCCGTCCGGGACAGGGTCGAAGGACATTCAGTACTTC. Looking up the rest from reference TRBV5-1 and TRBJ2-4 gives the full variable domain: KAGVTQTPRYLIKTRGQQVTLSCSPISGHRSVSWYQQTPGQGLQFLFEYFSETQRNKGNFPGRFSGRQFSNSRSEMNVSTLELGDSALYLCASSPSGTGSKDIQYFGAGTRLSVL.

The chain carries TRBV28 and TRBJ1-2, with 7 bases aligning to TRBD1. The V gene's germline CDR1 is MDHEN and CDR2 SYDVKM. This CDR3 is built from 13 residues. Trimming took 6 bases from V and 4 from J; bases not matched to a gene: 5. CDR3 sequence: CASSFDRVYGYTF. For the CDR3, the DNA is TGTGCCAGCAGCTTCGACAGGGTCTATGGCTACACCTTC.

V is TRBV5-1 and J is TRBJ1-3; 10 positions match TRBD1. The CDR3 length is 15 residues. V dropped 4 bases and J dropped 6; count of bases not matched to a gene: 7. Germline-derived CDR1 and CDR2 are SGHRS and YFSETQ. In nucleotides, the CDR3 is TGCGCCAGCAGCCTGGGACAGGGGATCGAAAACACCATATATTTT. This gives the protein CASSLGQGIENTIYF.

The V gene is TRBV4-1, the J gene TRBJ1-5, with 8 bases fitting TRBD1. J was trimmed by 6 bases and V by 2 bases; bases with no gene match: 9. The CDR3 consists of 16 residues. Germline loops: CDR1 MGHRA, CDR2 YSYEKL. The CDR3 here is CASSQLDRVPGQPQHF. DNA of the CDR3: TGCGCCAGCAGCCAATTGGACAGGGTACCTGGTCAGCCCCAGCATTTT.

This chain uses TRBV15 with TRBJ1-5; no firm D call. CDR1 and CDR2 from the germline V gene are LNHNV and YYDKDF (reference sequence). This CDR3 contains 16 residues. V was clipped by 0 bases and J by 5 bases, with 14 bases between them. DNA of the CDR3: TGTGCCACCAGCAGAGATGGACGGGGAGGAGATCAGCCCCAGCATTTT. This gives the protein CATSRDGRGGDQPQHF.